The rows below give T cell receptor beta chains drawn from one sample of a study of identical twins. MiXCR was run by TCRdb on the 5' RACE reads, yielding one entry per CDR3 protein. Of 200,000 to 250,000 distinct CDR3 sequences in the sample, approximately 11% were seen once. The sample was also linked to a second study, of yellow fever vaccine responses in identical twins.

The sample taken for sequencing was memory (CD45RO+) T cells sorted from blood. The receptor set was obtained from a woman between 18 and 29 years old in good health. Both conserved end residues are part of each CDR3. The order of the fields is clone size, J gene, CDR3 length, V gene, D gene, CDR3 protein, CDR3 DNA. D genes are given only for firm matches. The size of a clone is reported for some rows only, either as once, few or many, or as a class for expanded clones.

>few|TRBJ2-2|18|TRBV4-3|TRBD2
CASSQVPSGRARSGELFF
TGCGCCAGCAGCCAAGTTCCTAGCGGGAGGGCCCGGTCCGGGGAGCTGTTTTTT
>few|TRBJ2-7|15|TRBV18|-
CASSPPTSASYEQYF
TGTGCCAGCTCACCACCCACTAGTGCCTCCTACGAGCAGTACTTC
>-|TRBJ2-1|17|TRBV29-1|TRBD2
CSVERGGLAGSYNEQFF
TGCAGCGTTGAAAGGGGGGGACTAGCGGGGAGTTACAATGAGCAGTTCTTC
>many|TRBJ2-1|14|TRBV29-1|TRBD2
CSVGAGGFYNEQFF
TGCAGCGTTGGGGCGGGAGGGTTCTACAATGAGCAGTTCTTC
>-|TRBJ2-5|12|TRBV7-8|-
CASSSKPETQYF
TGTGCCAGCAGCTCCAAACCCGAGACCCAGTACTTC
>-|TRBJ1-6|16|TRBV4-2|TRBD1
CASSHLNDRAHSPLHF
TGTGCCAGCAGCCATTTAAACGACAGGGCGCATTCACCCCTCCACTTT
>many|TRBJ2-7|14|TRBV18|TRBD1
CASSPRDRASEQYF
TGTGCCAGCTCCCCCCGGGACAGGGCTAGCGAGCAGTACTTC
>-|TRBJ1-5|15|TRBV15|-
CATSRGRGSGQPQHF
TGTGCCACCAGCAGAGGGAGGGGCTCGGGTCAGCCCCAGCATTTT
>many|TRBJ1-1|11|TRBV12-3/TRBV12-4|-
CASRRDTEAFF
TGTGCCAGCAGGCGGGACACTGAAGCTTTCTTT
>few|TRBJ2-5|16|TRBV11-1|TRBD1
CASSWKQGAGGETQYF
TGTGCCAGCAGCTGGAAACAGGGGGCAGGGGGTGAGACCCAGTACTTC
>-|TRBJ2-3|13|TRBV28|TRBD2
CATTGRAPDTQYF
TGTGCCACAACCGGGAGGGCCCCAGATACGCAGTATTTT
>many|TRBJ2-2|17|TRBV6-2/TRBV6-3|TRBD2
CASSTTTGTSLTGELFF
TGTGCCAGCAGTACCACAACCGGGACTAGTCTCACCGGGGAGCTGTTTTTT
>few|TRBJ2-5|17|TRBV21-1|-
CASSKDEAGIRGETQYF
TGTGCCAGCAGCAAAGATGAGGCAGGCATTAGGGGGGAGACCCAGTACTTC
>-|TRBJ2-2|14|TRBV7-2|-
CASRPDTNTGELFF
TGTGCCAGCAGACCCGACACGAACACCGGGGAGCTGTTTTTT
>few|TRBJ1-5|13|TRBV7-8|-
CANSISAGQPQHF
TGTGCCAACAGCATTTCTGCAGGACAGCCCCAGCATTTT
>few|TRBJ2-5|14|TRBV6-1|TRBD1
CASTEPGQGETQYF
TGTGCCAGCACCGAACCGGGACAGGGAGAGACCCAGTACTTC
>-|TRBJ2-1|16|TRBV6-2/TRBV6-3|-
CASSYYPGLSYNEQFF
TGTGCCAGCAGTTACTACCCGGGACTCTCCTACAATGAGCAGTTCTTC
>few|TRBJ2-7|14|TRBV6-2/TRBV6-3|-
CASRGRGKSYEQYF
TGTGCCAGCAGAGGAAGGGGGAAATCCTACGAGCAGTACTTC
>-|TRBJ2-5|12|TRBV15|-
CATSRLQETQYF
TGTGCCACCAGCAGACTACAAGAGACCCAGTACTTC
>-|TRBJ2-7|18|TRBV27|TRBD2
CASRQLGIGGTRRYEQYF
TGTGCCAGCAGACAGCTTGGTATTGGGGGGACTAGGAGGTACGAGCAGTACTTC
>-|TRBJ1-4|11|TRBV10-2|-
CASSQDGKLFF
TGCGCCAGCAGTCAGGACGGAAAACTGTTTTTT
>-|TRBJ2-4|18|TRBV28|-
CASSYRSPKTIAKNIQYF
TGTGCCAGTTCCTACAGGAGCCCCAAAACGATAGCCAAAAACATTCAGTACTTC
>many|TRBJ2-3|14|TRBV2|-
CASRPRSGTDTQYF
TGTGCCAGCAGACCCCGCAGCGGGACAGATACGCAGTATTTT
>few|TRBJ2-3|18|TRBV6-5|TRBD2
CASSYSAGVPSSTDTQYF
TGTGCCAGCAGTTACTCAGCGGGAGTCCCCTCTAGCACAGATACGCAGTATTTT
>few|TRBJ1-1|13|TRBV27|-
CASSVGRRTEAFF
TGTGCCAGCAGCGTAGGTAGGCGCACTGAAGCTTTCTTT
>-|TRBJ1-6|14|TRBV7-6|-
CASSLGGMNSPLHF
TGTGCCAGCAGCTTAGGGGGGATGAATTCACCCCTCCACTTT
>-|TRBJ2-3|16|TRBV7-2|-
CASSPEALVGTDTQYF
TGTGCCAGCAGCCCCGAGGCGTTAGTGGGCACAGATACGCAGTATTTT
>few|TRBJ1-1|14|TRBV20-1|-
CSAGAGPMNTEAFF
TGCAGTGCCGGCGCTGGTCCCATGAACACTGAAGCTTTCTTT
>few|TRBJ2-3|15|TRBV15|-
CATSRDGDLTDTQYF
TGTGCCACCAGCAGAGATGGAGACCTCACAGATACGCAGTATTTT
>few|TRBJ1-1|14|TRBV5-6|-
CASSLPGMNTEAFF
TGTGCCAGCAGCTTACCAGGGATGAACACTGAAGCTTTCTTT
>-|TRBJ2-3|16|TRBV28|-
CASSSGQVTVTDTQYF
TGTGCCAGCAGTTCCGGGCAGGTGACTGTTACAGATACGCAGTATTTT
>few|TRBJ2-3|11|TRBV10-3|-
CAISALNSQYF
TGTGCCATCAGCGCGCTGAACTCGCAGTATTTT
>few|TRBJ2-7|15|TRBV4-2|-
CASSQEGTTSYEQYF
TGTGCCAGCAGCCAAGAAGGGACCACCTCCTACGAGCAGTACTTC
>-|TRBJ1-1|14|TRBV5-1|-
CASSLDGAGTEAFF
TGCGCCAGCAGCTTAGACGGGGCGGGCACTGAAGCTTTCTTT
>-|TRBJ2-7|17|TRBV20-1|TRBD2
CSARLLASGTNSYEQYF
TGCAGTGCTAGATTGTTGGCTAGCGGGACGAACTCCTACGAGCAGTACTTC
>many|TRBJ1-3|14|TRBV20-1|-
CSARDEASGNTIYF
TGCAGTGCTAGAGATGAGGCCTCTGGAAACACCATATATTTT
>few|TRBJ2-2|15|TRBV27|-
CASSEDRTNTGELFF
TGTGCCAGCAGTGAAGACAGAACTAACACCGGGGAGCTGTTTTTT
>-|TRBJ1-2|15|TRBV9|TRBD1
CASSVAGTGGHGYTF
TGTGCCAGCAGCGTAGCTGGGACAGGGGGCCATGGCTACACCTTC
>few|TRBJ2-1|12|TRBV11-2|-
CASSFSDYTQFF
TGTGCCAGCAGCTTTTCCGACTACACGCAGTTCTTC
>few|TRBJ2-5|14|TRBV20-1|-
CSAPTRAAQETQYF
TGCAGTGCTCCTACTCGGGCGGCGCAAGAGACCCAGTACTTC